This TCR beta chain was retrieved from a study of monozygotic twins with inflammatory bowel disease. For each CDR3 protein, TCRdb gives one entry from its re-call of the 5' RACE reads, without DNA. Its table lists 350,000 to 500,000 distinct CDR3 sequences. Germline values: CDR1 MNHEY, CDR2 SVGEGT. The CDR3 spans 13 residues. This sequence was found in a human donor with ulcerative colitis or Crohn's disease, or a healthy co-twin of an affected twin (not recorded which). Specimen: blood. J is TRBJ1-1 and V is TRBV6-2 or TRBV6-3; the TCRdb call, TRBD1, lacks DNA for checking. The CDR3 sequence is CASTSTVITEAFF.